This T cell receptor beta chain appears in the sequencing data of a study of T-cell reconstitution after alpha-beta-depleted transplantation in children (dated by TCRdb to the mid-2010s). Regarding the study in general: Using TCR repertoire profiling, the study followed T-cell immune reconstitution in a quantitative way in children after TCRalphabeta/CD19-depleted allogeneic hematopoietic cell transplantation. The study at large found these results: The frequencies of hyperexpanded clones fell over the following months, and after one year, T-cell counts and TCRbeta diversity were mostly attributed to newly produced T cells. About two months after transplant, the apparently early recovery of alphabetaT-cell counts reportedly depended on just several hundred clones that had expanded rapidly and came from non-depleted graft cells. In some patients, the high TCRbeta diversity seen at day 60 was put down to recipient T cells and intrathymic progenitors that had survived conditioning.

The library was built by means of PCR. Sequencing was carried out with an Illumina HiSeq 2500. Molecular barcoding was employed in the preparation of TCR libraries, with unique molecular identifiers being used to normalize TCRbeta repertoire quantification. TCRdb took the public reads, trimmed them with fastp at Q25, ran MiXCR for clone calling and kept in-frame beta chains. Rows are unified per CDR3 protein, each entry keeping the most common DNA and genes. The table for this sample lists fewer than 700,000 distinct CDR3 sequences; 20% to 25% of them were counted only once. The top ten constitute less than 15% of the sample. Cut back by 4 bases and 8 bases, the V and J ends lie 12 bases apart. CDR1 and CDR2 were assigned from the germline V gene (reference sequence) as DFQATT and SNEGSKA. The CDR3 measures 13 amino acids from cysteine to phenylalanine. Only the CDR3 part of the read is kept: 39 bases, read in frame from the first base.

Explained via the paper, the treatment or condition label denotes: allogeneic hematopoietic cell transplantation with graft depleted of TCRalphabeta T cells and CD19 B cells. TCRalphabeta/CD19-depleted allogeneic hematopoietic cell grafts were given to the transplant recipients, all of whom were children. This clonotype was counted between two and nine times. Its recognized antigen is unknown. One base away there is no much larger clone; base qualities are not given. Specimen: PBMCs, mostly from graft donor cells, collected 360 days after TCRalphabeta/CD19-depleted stem cell transplant. The V gene is TRBV20-1 and the J gene is TRBJ1-6, with TRBD1 perhaps the D gene, on 5 matching bases. This TCR was sampled from a boy in the first two years of life who had a stem cell transplant for acute myeloid leukemia, so the T cells may come from the graft donor. The DNA sequence is TGCAGTGCTATAAGCAGGGTTTATTCACCCCTCCACTTT. This yields the protein CSAISRVYSPLHF.